The 27 T cell receptor beta chains below all came from one sample that was sequenced in a study of cytotoxic CD8 clonotypes in ibrutinib-treated CLL. Assay: immunoSEQ multiplex PCR; the TCRdb copy retains only in-frame clones and omits some. The sample holds about 120,000 clones, 50% to 65% seen once. Sequenced material: PBMCs, taken after 24 months of ibrutinib treatment. The receptors originated from a human donor with chronic lymphocytic leukemia.

This chain joins TRBV5-1 and TRBJ2-3; tentatively, D is TRBD2 (6 bases). CDR1 and CDR2 (germline): SGHRS, YFSETQ. The CDR3 spans 15 residues. Trimming took off 5 bases at V and 0 bases at J, with 13 bases between the two ends. In DNA form, the CDR3 reads TGCGCCAGCAGGACGGGGGATGTTAGCACAGATACGCAGTATTTT. It codes for CASRTGDVSTDTQYF.

The chain couples TRBV6-1 to TRBJ2-2; D may be TRBD2 (5 bases). Deletions cut 4 bases from V and 2 bases from J, with 8 bases between. The CDR3 extends over 14 amino acids. Germline V gives CDR1 MNHNS, CDR2 SASEGT. CDR3: CASSVRGNTGELFF. CDR3 bases: TGTGCCAGCAGTGTTCGGGGAAACACCGGGGAGCTGTTTTTT.

The chain recombines TRBV7-8 with TRBJ2-7, with D perhaps TRBD1 (5 bases). Trimming removed 5 bases at V and 4 bases at J, with 15 bases between. Per the germline V gene, CDR1 is SGHVS and CDR2 is FQNEAQ. The CDR3 spans 14 residues. The CDR3 nucleotides read TGTGCCAGCAGCCCGGATTCCAGGGTGTACGAGCAGTACTTC. Protein product: CASSPDSRVYEQYF.

This rearrangement joins TRBV13 to TRBJ2-3; D may be TRBD2 (5 bases). The germline CDR1 and CDR2 sequences are PRHDT and FYEKMQ (reference sequence). The V gene lost 5 bases and the J gene lost 2 bases, with 14 bases spanning the gap. The CDR3 consists of 15 residues. The CDR3: CASSERIGDTDTQYF. Written as DNA, the CDR3 is TGTGCCAGCAGCGAAAGGATCGGGGACACAGATACGCAGTATTTT.

The chain carries TRBV25-1 and TRBJ2-5; D remains unclear. Germline-derived CDR1 and CDR2 are MGHDK and SYGVNS. The CDR3 consists of 8 residues. The CDR3 region is CAEETQYF. CDR3 bases: TGTGCGGAAGAGACCCAGTACTTC.

J is TRBJ1-6 and V is TRBV9; TRBD1 might be the D (6 bases). The CDR3 extends over 13 amino acids. V dropped 0 bases and J dropped 9 bases, with 7 bases sitting between them. Germline V gene data show CDR1 as SGDLS and CDR2 as YYNGEE. The CDR3 loop is CASSVEGGSPLHF. In DNA form, the CDR3 reads TGTGCCAGCAGCGTAGAAGGGGGTTCACCCCTCCACTTT.

The chain has TRBV6-1 and TRBJ2-3, with TRBD2 matching 15 bases. The CDR3 is 15 amino acids. J lost 4 bases, V lost 4 bases, and 0 bases had no gene match. Germline CDR1 and CDR2: MNHNS and SASEGT. CDR3 protein: CASSGTSGGADTQYF. The CDR3 nucleotides read TGTGCCAGCAGTGGGACTAGCGGGGGGGCAGATACGCAGTATTTT.

The chain combines TRBV18 with TRBJ2-7; D not certain. The germline V gene encodes CDR1 KGHSH and CDR2 LQKENI. The CDR3 loop spans 11 amino acids. The V gene lost 5 bases and the J gene lost 2 bases, with 4 bases spanning the gap. The CDR3 region is CASSGAYEQYF. CDR3 in DNA: TGTGCCAGCTCAGGAGCCTACGAGCAGTACTTC.

The table lists this clone with a few counts. J is TRBJ1-1 and V is TRBV28, with 9 bases lining up with TRBD1. Trimming removed 0 bases from V and 0 bases from J; junction bases left unmatched: 5. Germline assignment: CDR1 MDHEN and CDR2 SYDVKM. The length of the CDR3 is 17 residues. CDR3 DNA: TGTGCCAGCAGTTTATGGGGGACAGGGCTCATGAACACTGAAGCTTTCTTT. This codes for CASSLWGTGLMNTEAFF.

The chain is built from TRBV2 and TRBJ2-7; D possibly corresponds to TRBD1 (5 bases). Germline CDR1 and CDR2: SNHLY and FYNNEI. V was pared by 6 bases and J by 2 bases, with 14 bases between. The CDR3 spans 14 residues. CDR3 residues: CASRVSSGTYEQYF. DNA of the CDR3: TGTGCCAGCAGGGTTTCCTCAGGGACCTACGAGCAGTACTTC.

This chain links TRBV18 with TRBJ1-6; D gene ambiguous. V was cut by 6 bases and J by 5 bases, with 14 bases left in between. Germline V CDR1 and CDR2: KGHSH, LQKENI. The CDR3 is 15 residues long. Here the CDR3 DNA reads TGTGCCAGCTCCCCCTCTAAAGGAGATAATTCACCCCTCCACTTT. Residues: CASSPSKGDNSPLHF.

J is TRBJ1-2 and V is TRBV10-3, with D hard to call. CDR1 ENHRY and CDR2 SYGVKD come from the germline V gene. The V gene lost 9 bases and the J gene lost 5 bases, with 13 bases spanning the gap. There are 12 residues in the CDR3. The CDR3 here is CAIVKGEYGYTF. The CDR3 DNA sequence: TGTGCCATAGTTAAGGGAGAATATGGCTACACCTTC.

This clone was counted between two and nine times. This chain connects TRBV4-1 to TRBJ2-7; 7 bases align to TRBD2. V shed 5 bases, J shed 8 bases, and the junction held 6 bases outside the gene matches. Looked up from germline, CDR1 is MGHRA and CDR2 is YSYEKL. There are 12 residues in the CDR3. The CDR3 DNA is TGCGCCAGCAGCGGGGAGGGGCGTAAGCAGTACTTC. Protein: CASSGEGRKQYF.

This chain uses TRBV19 with TRBJ1-3, with 7 bases aligning to TRBD1. Germline assignment: CDR1 LNHDA and CDR2 SQIVND (reference sequence). This CDR3 spans 16 amino acids. V dropped 3 bases and J dropped 0; count of bases not matched to a gene: 5. CDR3 residues: CASSITGVTSGNTIYF. CDR3 in DNA: TGTGCCAGTAGTATTACAGGGGTGACCTCTGGAAACACCATATATTTT.

This clone came up a few times. The rearrangement joins TRBV19 to TRBJ1-2, with 9 bases lining up with TRBD1. J lost 8 bases, V lost 3 bases, and 7 bases had no gene match. The CDR3 has 14 residues. Germline lookup yields CDR1 LNHDA and CDR2 SQIVND (reference sequence). As DNA, the CDR3 is TGTGCCAGTAGTATTGGAGGGACAGGGCACGGCTACACCTTC. Its protein is CASSIGGTGHGYTF.

The chain combines TRBV5-6 with TRBJ1-2; TRBD1 is a possible D gene (5 bases). CDR1 SGHDT and CDR2 YYEEEE come from the germline V gene. The CDR3 has 15 residues. With 0 bases removed from V and 6 bases from J, the gap between germline ends came to 15 bases. The CDR3 spells CASSLDLLGVDGYTF. Written as DNA, the CDR3 is TGTGCCAGCAGCTTGGATCTTTTAGGGGTAGATGGCTACACCTTC.

The rearrangement links TRBV6-5 to TRBJ2-7; D may correspond to TRBD1 or TRBD2 (5 bases each). The CDR3 contains 15 residues. CDR1 MNHEY and CDR2 SVGAGI come from the germline V gene. The V and J ends lost 0 bases and 5 bases respectively, with 14 bases between them. The CDR3 loop is CASSYSRGVWHEQYF. CDR3 DNA: TGTGCCAGCAGTTACTCGAGAGGGGTCTGGCACGAGCAGTACTTC.

The chain uses TRBV4-2 and TRBJ2-7; D ambiguous. V was clipped by 0 bases and J by 1 base, with 7 bases between them. The CDR3 sequence is 14 residues long. Germline values: CDR1 LGHNA, CDR2 YNFKEQ. The CDR3 here is CASSQDVGSYEQYF. The CDR3 DNA follows: TGTGCCAGCAGCCAAGATGTGGGTTCCTACGAGCAGTACTTC.

The gene calls are TRBV7-9 and TRBJ2-5; TRBD1 might be the D (6 bases). This CDR3 region has 13 residues. CDR1 is SEHNR, CDR2 FQNEAQ, per germline (reference sequence). V lost 5 bases and J lost 9, with 16 bases in between. CDR3 nucleotide sequence: TGTGCCAGCAGCGCCTCAGAGGCAGGGGCCCAGTACTTC. As protein: CASSASEAGAQYF.

In this sample, this clone turned up a few times. J is TRBJ2-5 and V is TRBV30, with unresolved D. Trimming pared 0 bases from V and 5 bases from J, leaving 10 bases between. The CDR3 runs to 13 residues. Germline CDR1 and CDR2: GTSNPN and SVGIG (reference sequence). CDR3: CAWSVKGRETQYF. CDR3 DNA: TGTGCCTGGAGTGTGAAGGGCCGGGAGACCCAGTACTTC.

This chain uses TRBV28 with TRBJ1-5, with a tentative D call TRBD1 (6 bases). The germline V gene encodes CDR1 MDHEN and CDR2 SYDVKM. The ends were cut back, 5 bases at V and 7 bases at J, with 18 bases in the middle. This CDR3 comprises 15 residues. The CDR3 here is CASSPSARGVQPQHF. CDR3 DNA sequence: TGTGCCAGCAGTCCCTCGGCCAGGGGAGTGCAGCCCCAGCATTTT.

As regards this clone: The same CDR3 can be traced to other DNA sequences in this sample. The chain couples TRBV5-1 to TRBJ2-3; D is unclear. Germline values: CDR1 SGHRS, CDR2 YFSETQ. With 5 bases removed from V and 4 bases from J, the gap between germline ends came to 5 bases. The CDR3 extends over 11 amino acids. This CDR3 reads CASSEADTQYF. CDR3 coding DNA: TGCGCCAGCAGTGAAGCAGATACGCAGTATTTT.

The genes are TRBV2 and TRBJ2-7; D is possibly TRBD1 or TRBD2 (6 bases each). The CDR3 is 15 residues long. The germline gives CDR1 SNHLY, CDR2 FYNNEI. V was trimmed by 6 bases and J by 7 bases, leaving 22 bases between them. The CDR3 region is CASSEPGASDREQYF. The CDR3 DNA is TGTGCCAGCAGCGAGCCGGGGGCTTCGGATCGGGAGCAGTACTTC. Based on the CDR3 plus reference TRBV2 and TRBJ2-7, the full variable domain is EPEVTQTPSHQVTQMGQEVILRCVPISNHLYFYWYRQILGQKVEFLVSFYNNEISEKSEIFDDQFSVERPDGSNFTLKIRSTKLEDSAMYFCASSEPGASDREQYFGPGTRLTVT.

This clone was counted between two and nine times. This chain connects TRBV14 to TRBJ1-2; 7 bases match TRBD1. CDR3 size: 15 residues. Germline CDR1 and CDR2: SGHDN and FVKESK. The ends lost 4 bases at V and 3 bases at J; junction bases unmatched: 8. The CDR3: CASSLTGELDYGYTF. The DNA for the CDR3 is TGTGCCAGCAGCCTAACAGGGGAGTTGGACTATGGCTACACCTTC. Full variable domain (outside the CDR3, taken from reference TRBV14 and TRBJ1-2): EAGVTQFPSHSVIEKGQTVTLRCDPISGHDNLYWYRRVMGKEIKFLLHFVKESKQDESGMPNNRFLAERTGGTYSTLKVQPAELEDSGVYFCASSLTGELDYGYTFGSGTRLTVV.

The genes are TRBV6-1 and TRBJ2-5, with 11 nucleotides matching TRBD2. Germline V gene sequence: CDR1 MNHNS, CDR2 SASEGT. The CDR3 consists of 17 residues. Trimming took 3 bases from V and 1 from J; bases not matched to a gene: 7. The CDR3 coding sequence is TGTGCCAGCAGTGATCCGGGACTAGCGGCCCTCCAAGAGACCCAGTACTTC. Protein: CASSDPGLAALQETQYF.

The chain links TRBV30 to TRBJ1-6; D remains ambiguous. V lost 2 bases, J lost 0 bases, and 8 bases lay in between. The V gene's germline CDR1 is GTSNPN and CDR2 SVGIG (reference sequence). The CDR3 extends over 15 amino acids. CDR3 sequence reads: CAWSIGNSYNSPLHF. In DNA form, the CDR3 reads TGTGCCTGGAGTATAGGGAACTCCTATAATTCACCCCTCCACTTT.

The V call is TRBV2, the J call TRBJ1-3; D remains ambiguous. From germline, CDR1 is SNHLY and CDR2 FYNNEI. CDR3 length: 17 residues. Trimming took 5 bases from V and 0 from J, leaving 17 bases between them. CDR3 DNA sequence: TGTGCCAGCAGTATTACGGGAGGGAGCATCTCTGGAAACACCATATATTTT. Amino acid sequence: CASSITGGSISGNTIYF.